This T cell receptor beta chain was sequenced for a study of cytomegalovirus exposure and HLA in healthy donors. Looking at the study overall: As an earlier analysis found, some 170 million T cells yielded about 100 million unique TCR beta sequences.

Remarks on this clone: The antigen remains unidentified.

CDR1 SGHRS and CDR2 YFSETQ come from the germline V gene. The CDR3 is 15 amino acids. V lost 5 bases, J lost 7 bases, and 18 bases lay in between. Researchers ran the PCR with 60 Vbeta and 13 Jbeta primers. Here immunoSEQ multiplex PCR was the method, and the copy in TCRdb shows in-frame clones only, minus some. The sample consists of some 140,000 clones, about 70% of them appearing once. Nominally healthy donors provided the samples, though records likely missed some immune exposures. Overall study results and limits: Trimming of TCR beta V- and J-genes showed a link, identified in a later analysis, to a missense DCLRE1C variant. Generally TCR sequences proved uncommon, though certain public TCRs appeared in numerous donors.

The chain is built from TRBV5-1 and TRBJ1-4; D is uncertain. The sequencing sample was made of PBMCs. The source of this sequence is a man between 18 and 35 years old in good health and CMV-seronegative. The CDR3 sequence: CASRRESGSGEKLFF. The DNA for the CDR3 is TGCGCCAGCAGGAGAGAGTCGGGATCGGGTGAAAAACTGTTTTTT.